What follows are 14 T cell receptor beta chains derived from one specimen sequenced in a study of early T cells in non-severe SARS-CoV-2 infection (dated by TCRdb to the early 2020s). The method was 5' RACE. Sequencing was carried out with a NextSeq 500. TCRdb trimmed public reads at Q25 via fastp, called clones via MiXCR and kept in-frame beta chains. Each record represents a unique CDR3 protein, reported with the most common genes and DNA among its rows. Counted in this sample were some 77,000 distinct CDR3 sequences; approximately 16% of them appeared once. The ten top clones hold approximately 2.6% of the sample. What was sequenced was whole blood. All receptors derive from an adult who was a healthcare worker with PCR-confirmed SARS-CoV-2 infection or an uninfected control (not recorded which).

This clonotype turned up a few times. The chain combines TRBV20-1 with TRBJ2-1; the D gene is possibly TRBD1 (6 bases). Germline loops: CDR1 DFQATT, CDR2 SNEGSKA (reference sequence). V lost 1 base, J lost 0 bases, and 10 bases lay in between. The CDR3 is made up of 15 amino acids. This CDR3 is CSARGQVSSYNEQFF. Written as DNA, the CDR3 is TGCAGTGCTAGAGGACAGGTCAGCTCCTACAATGAGCAGTTCTTC.

In its sample, this clonotype was seen a few times. This rearrangement joins TRBV7-8 to TRBJ2-1; no clear D gene. Trimming pared 3 bases from V and 10 bases from J, leaving 19 bases between. CDR1 is SGHVS and CDR2 is FQNEAQ in the germline V gene. The CDR3 spans 15 residues. The CDR3 bases are TGTGCCAGCAGCTTGTTCCCTTACGGGCCTAGGGAGCAGTTCTTC. Translated, it gives CASSLFPYGPREQFF.

The chain combines TRBV12-3 or TRBV12-4 with TRBJ2-6; no clear D gene. Trimming pared 1 base from V and 2 bases from J, leaving 9 bases between. The CDR3 runs to 16 residues. The CDR3 loop is CASSLVGRAGANVLTF. The CDR3 DNA sequence: TGTGCCAGCAGTTTAGTAGGCAGAGCTGGGGCCAACGTCCTGACTTTC.

This clonotype was seen only a few times. V gene TRBV5-5 combines with J gene TRBJ1-1; 7 bases agree with TRBD1. Looked up from germline, CDR1 is SGHKS and CDR2 is YYEKEE (reference sequence). The CDR3 has 14 amino acids. Trimming at V came to 2 bases and at J to 5 bases, leaving 6 bases not matched to a gene. As DNA, the CDR3 is TGTGCCAGCAGCTTAGAGGGGGCGAGGACTGAAGCTTTCTTT. Amino acids: CASSLEGARTEAFF. Full variable domain (missing parts from reference TRBV5-5 and TRBJ1-1): DAGVTQSPTHLIKTRGQQVTLRCSPISGHKSVSWYQQVLGQGPQFIFQYYEKEERGRGNFPDRFSARQFPNYSSELNVNALLLGDSALYLCASSLEGARTEAFFGQGTRLTVV.

This clonotype appeared a few times. The chain couples TRBV29-1 to TRBJ2-5; D unclear. Trimming removed 7 bases from V and 1 base from J, with 10 bases in between. There are 12 residues in the CDR3. Germline-derived CDR1 and CDR2 are SQVTM and ANQGSEA. The CDR3 reads CSAMDLQETQYF. In nucleotides, the CDR3 is TGCAGCGCCATGGACCTCCAAGAGACCCAGTACTTC.

This clonotype was counted only a few times. The gene calls are TRBV9 and TRBJ2-3, with 14 nucleotides matching TRBD2. There are 18 residues in the CDR3. V dropped 2 bases and J dropped 5; count of bases not matched to a gene: 10. The germline V gene encodes CDR1 SGDLS and CDR2 YYNGEE. The CDR3, as DNA: TGTGCCAGCAGCGTCTTAGGCGGGACTAGCGGGAGTGGAGATACGCAGTATTTT. Protein product: CASSVLGGTSGSGDTQYF.

This clonotype was recorded at least ten times. The chain recombines TRBV29-1 with TRBJ2-1; D gene uncertain. Trimming removed 7 bases from V and 10 bases from J, with 11 bases in between. There are 10 residues in the CDR3. Germline loops: CDR1 SQVTM, CDR2 ANQGSEA. CDR3 sequence (DNA): TGCAGCGCCAGAACGACCGAGCAGTTCTTC. It yields the protein CSARTTEQFF.

V usage is TRBV27 and J usage is TRBJ2-5, with a tentative D call TRBD2 (5 bases). The ends were cut back, 6 bases at V and 1 base at J, with 15 bases in the middle. The CDR3 extends over 15 amino acids. CDR1 and CDR2 (germline): MNHEY, SMNVEV (reference sequence). The CDR3 spells CASRDVALAQETQYF. Written as DNA, the CDR3 is TGTGCCAGCAGGGACGTAGCGCTCGCCCAAGAGACCCAGTACTTC.

This clonotype has more than one count but fewer than ten. This chain joins TRBV5-1 and TRBJ2-1; perhaps TRBD1 as D (5 bases). Trimming took off 2 bases at V and 4 bases at J, with 13 bases between the two ends. The CDR3 extends over 15 amino acids. Germline values: CDR1 SGHRS, CDR2 YFSETQ. The CDR3 is CASSFSGQGYNEQFF. For the CDR3, the DNA is TGCGCCAGCAGCTTCTCAGGACAAGGGTACAATGAGCAGTTCTTC.

The sample holds a few counts of this clonotype. V usage is TRBV6-2 or TRBV6-3 and J usage is TRBJ2-1; 9 bases are shared with TRBD2. After removal of 2 bases from V and 8 bases from J, the junction contained 4 bases not matched to a gene. There are 14 residues in the CDR3. Germline V CDR1 and CDR2: MNHEY, SVGEGT. The CDR3 reads CASSYGAGGYEQFF. The CDR3 coding sequence is TGTGCCAGCAGTTACGGCGCGGGGGGGTATGAGCAGTTCTTC.

This clonotype came up a few times. V and J are TRBV11-2 and TRBJ2-3; D may be TRBD1 (6 bases). Trimming removed 1 base from V and 3 bases from J, with 20 bases in between. Germline values: CDR1 SGHAT, CDR2 FQNNGV. The CDR3 extends over 18 amino acids. In DNA form, the CDR3 reads TGTGCCAGCAGCTTAGCCGGAAGGACAGAGACCTTTACAGATACGCAGTATTTT. It codes for CASSLAGRTETFTDTQYF.

This clonotype was recorded a few times. The chain joins TRBV7-6 to TRBJ2-1; D may be TRBD2 (6 bases). Trimming cost V 4 bases and J 9 bases, with 22 bases left between them. Germline loops: CDR1 SGHVS, CDR2 FNYEAQ. The CDR3 sequence is 16 residues long. The CDR3 DNA reads as TGTGCCAGCAGCTCGACTCCCCGACTAGTTGGAGGTGAGCAGTTCTTC. As protein: CASSSTPRLVGGEQFF.

This chain joins TRBV30 and TRBJ1-1; D is unresolved. Per germline, CDR1 GTSNPN and CDR2 SVGIG (reference sequence). The CDR3 loop spans 14 amino acids. Trimming removed 0 bases from V and 1 base from J, with 9 bases in between. CDR3 sequence reads: CAWSVVAENTEAFF. Here the CDR3 DNA reads TGTGCCTGGAGTGTCGTCGCAGAGAACACTGAAGCTTTCTTT.

This clonotype was counted a few times. V usage is TRBV19 and J usage is TRBJ2-7, with 8 nucleotides matching TRBD1. V trimming: 4 bases; J trimming: 3 bases; junction bases outside the gene matches: 8. Germline loops: CDR1 LNHDA, CDR2 SQIVND (reference sequence). The CDR3 loop spans 15 amino acids. The CDR3 loop reads CASSTTGTGYYEQYF. The CDR3 DNA is TGTGCCAGTAGTACGACCGGGACAGGATACTACGAGCAGTACTTC.